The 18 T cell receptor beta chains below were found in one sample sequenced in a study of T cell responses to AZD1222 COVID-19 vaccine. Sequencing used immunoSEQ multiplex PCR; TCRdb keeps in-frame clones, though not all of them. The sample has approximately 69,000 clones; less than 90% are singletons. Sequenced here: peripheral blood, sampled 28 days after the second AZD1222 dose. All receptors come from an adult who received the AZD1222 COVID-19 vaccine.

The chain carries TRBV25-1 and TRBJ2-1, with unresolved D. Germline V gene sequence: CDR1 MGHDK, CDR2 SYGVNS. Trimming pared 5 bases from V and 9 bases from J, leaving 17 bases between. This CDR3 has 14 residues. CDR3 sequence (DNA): TGTGCCAGCAGTACACGCAGCATAGATTTTGAGCAGTTCTTC. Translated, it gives CASSTRSIDFEQFF.

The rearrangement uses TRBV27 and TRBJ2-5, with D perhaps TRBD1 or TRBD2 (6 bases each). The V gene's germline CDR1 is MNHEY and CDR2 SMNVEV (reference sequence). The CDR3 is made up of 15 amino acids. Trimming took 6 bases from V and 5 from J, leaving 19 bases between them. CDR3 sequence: CASRNRGGMGETQYF. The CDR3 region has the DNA TGTGCCAGCAGGAATAGAGGGGGGATGGGGGAGACCCAGTACTTC.

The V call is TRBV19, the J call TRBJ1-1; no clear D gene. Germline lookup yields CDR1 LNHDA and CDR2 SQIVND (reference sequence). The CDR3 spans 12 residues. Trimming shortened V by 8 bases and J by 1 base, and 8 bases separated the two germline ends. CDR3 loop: CASARWNTEAFF. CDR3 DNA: TGTGCCAGTGCTCGGTGGAACACTGAAGCTTTCTTT.

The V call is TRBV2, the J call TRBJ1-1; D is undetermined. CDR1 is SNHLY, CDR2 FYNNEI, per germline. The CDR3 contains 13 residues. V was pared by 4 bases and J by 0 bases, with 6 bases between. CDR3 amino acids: CASSGRMNTEAFF. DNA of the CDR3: TGTGCCAGCAGTGGACGCATGAACACTGAAGCTTTCTTT.

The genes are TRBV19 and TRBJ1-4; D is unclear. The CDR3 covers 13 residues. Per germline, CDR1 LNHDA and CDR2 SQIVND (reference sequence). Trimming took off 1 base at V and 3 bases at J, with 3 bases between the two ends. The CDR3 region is CASSIAPNEKLFF. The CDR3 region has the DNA TGTGCCAGTAGTATAGCACCTAATGAAAAACTGTTTTTT.

CDR3 region: CASSPLVKTSANEKLFF. The CDR3 region has the DNA TGTGCCAGCAGTCCGCTGGTGAAAACGTCTGCTAATGAAAAACTGTTTTTT. The chain is built from TRBV6-2 or TRBV6-3 and TRBJ1-4; D is uncertain. Germline-derived CDR1 and CDR2 are MNHEY and SVGEGT. V lost 5 bases, J lost 3 bases, and 19 bases lay in between. This CDR3 is built from 17 residues.

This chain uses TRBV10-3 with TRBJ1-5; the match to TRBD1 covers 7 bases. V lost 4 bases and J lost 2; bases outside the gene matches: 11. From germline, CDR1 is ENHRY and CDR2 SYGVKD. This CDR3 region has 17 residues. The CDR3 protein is CAISADRVVVGNQPQHF. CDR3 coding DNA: TGTGCCATCAGTGCCGACAGGGTTGTGGTGGGCAATCAGCCCCAGCATTTT.

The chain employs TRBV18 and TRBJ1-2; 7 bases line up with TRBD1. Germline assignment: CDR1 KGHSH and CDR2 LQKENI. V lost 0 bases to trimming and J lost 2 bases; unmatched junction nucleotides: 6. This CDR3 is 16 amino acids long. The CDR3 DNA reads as TGTGCCAGCTCACCACCTCAGGGGGGCCCCAACTATGGCTACACCTTC. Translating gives CASSPPQGGPNYGYTF.

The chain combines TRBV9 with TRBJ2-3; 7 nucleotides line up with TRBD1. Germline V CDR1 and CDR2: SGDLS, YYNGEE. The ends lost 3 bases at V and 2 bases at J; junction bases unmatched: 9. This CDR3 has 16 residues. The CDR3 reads CASSARGSSSTDTQYF. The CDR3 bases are TGTGCCAGCAGCGCCAGGGGGAGCAGCTCCACAGATACGCAGTATTTT. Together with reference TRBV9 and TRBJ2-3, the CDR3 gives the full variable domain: DSGVTQTPKHLITATGQRVTLRCSPRSGDLSVYWYQQSLDQGLQFLIQYYNGEERAKGNILERFSAQQFPDLHSELNLSSLELGDSALYFCASSARGSSSTDTQYFGPGTRLTVL.

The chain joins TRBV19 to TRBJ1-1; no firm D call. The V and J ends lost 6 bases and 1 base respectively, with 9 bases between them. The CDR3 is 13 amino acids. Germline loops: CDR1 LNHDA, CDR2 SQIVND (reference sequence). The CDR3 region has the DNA TGTGCCAGTAGAACTCAGGAGAACACTGAAGCTTTCTTT. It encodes CASRTQENTEAFF.

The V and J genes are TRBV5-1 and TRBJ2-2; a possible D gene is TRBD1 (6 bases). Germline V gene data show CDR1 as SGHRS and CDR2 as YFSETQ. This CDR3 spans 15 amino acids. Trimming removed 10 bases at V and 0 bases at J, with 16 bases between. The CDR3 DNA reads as TGCGCCGGCTCCAAGGGGGATACGAACACCGGGGAGCTGTTTTTT. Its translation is CAGSKGDTNTGELFF.

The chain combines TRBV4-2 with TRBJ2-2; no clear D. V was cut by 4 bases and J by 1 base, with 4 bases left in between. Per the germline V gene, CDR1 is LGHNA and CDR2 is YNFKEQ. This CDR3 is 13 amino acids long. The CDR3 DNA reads TGTGCCAGCAGCCGGGAGAACACCGGGGAGCTGTTTTTT. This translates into CASSRENTGELFF.

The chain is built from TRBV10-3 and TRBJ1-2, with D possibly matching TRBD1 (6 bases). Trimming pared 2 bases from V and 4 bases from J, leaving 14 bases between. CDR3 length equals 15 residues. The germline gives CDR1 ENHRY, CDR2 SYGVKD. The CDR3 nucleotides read TGTGCCATCAGTGAGCCCCTTACAGGGTCCTATGGCTACACCTTC. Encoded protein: CAISEPLTGSYGYTF.

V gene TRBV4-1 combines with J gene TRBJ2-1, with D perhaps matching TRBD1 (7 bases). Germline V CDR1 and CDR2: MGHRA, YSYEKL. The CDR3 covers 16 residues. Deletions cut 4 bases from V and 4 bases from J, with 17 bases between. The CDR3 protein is CASSLPDRDLYNEQFF. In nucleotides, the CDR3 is TGCGCCAGCAGCCTTCCCGACAGGGACTTATACAATGAGCAGTTCTTC.

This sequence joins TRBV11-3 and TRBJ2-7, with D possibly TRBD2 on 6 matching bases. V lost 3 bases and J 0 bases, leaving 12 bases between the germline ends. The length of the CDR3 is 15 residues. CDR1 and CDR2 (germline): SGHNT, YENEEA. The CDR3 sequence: CASSFGDSGSYEQYF. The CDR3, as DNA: TGTGCCAGCAGCTTTGGGGACTCAGGCTCCTACGAGCAGTACTTC.

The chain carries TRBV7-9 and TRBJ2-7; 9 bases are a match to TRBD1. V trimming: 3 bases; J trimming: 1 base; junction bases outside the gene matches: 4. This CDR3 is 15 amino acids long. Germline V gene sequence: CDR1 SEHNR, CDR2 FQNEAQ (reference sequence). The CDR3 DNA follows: TGTGCCAGCAGCTTCCCGGGACAGGGATCCTACGAGCAGTACTTC. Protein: CASSFPGQGSYEQYF.

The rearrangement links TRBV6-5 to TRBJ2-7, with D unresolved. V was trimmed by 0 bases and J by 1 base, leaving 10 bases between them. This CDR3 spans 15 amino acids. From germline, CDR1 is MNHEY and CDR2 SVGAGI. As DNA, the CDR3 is TGTGCCAGCAGTTACTCAAATCTGGGGTCCTACGAGCAGTACTTC. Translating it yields CASSYSNLGSYEQYF.

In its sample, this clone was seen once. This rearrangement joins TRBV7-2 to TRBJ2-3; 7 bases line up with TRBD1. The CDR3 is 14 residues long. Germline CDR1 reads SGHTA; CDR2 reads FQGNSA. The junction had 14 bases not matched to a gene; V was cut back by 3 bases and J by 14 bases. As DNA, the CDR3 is TGTGCCAGCAGCTTTCAGACAGGGCCCCAGCCCCCGTATTTT. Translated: CASSFQTGPQPPYF.